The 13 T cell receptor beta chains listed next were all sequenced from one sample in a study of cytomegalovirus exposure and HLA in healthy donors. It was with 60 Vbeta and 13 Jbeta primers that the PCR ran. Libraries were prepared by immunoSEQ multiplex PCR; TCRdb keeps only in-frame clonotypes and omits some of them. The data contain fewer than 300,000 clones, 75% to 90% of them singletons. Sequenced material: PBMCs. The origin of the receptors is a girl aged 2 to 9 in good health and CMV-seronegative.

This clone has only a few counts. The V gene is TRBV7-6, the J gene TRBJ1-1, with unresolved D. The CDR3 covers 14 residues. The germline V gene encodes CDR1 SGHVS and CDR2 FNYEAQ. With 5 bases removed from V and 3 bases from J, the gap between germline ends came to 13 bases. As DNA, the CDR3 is TGTGCCAGCAGCCCAGTAGGGAGGGACACTGAAGCTTTCTTT. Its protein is CASSPVGRDTEAFF.

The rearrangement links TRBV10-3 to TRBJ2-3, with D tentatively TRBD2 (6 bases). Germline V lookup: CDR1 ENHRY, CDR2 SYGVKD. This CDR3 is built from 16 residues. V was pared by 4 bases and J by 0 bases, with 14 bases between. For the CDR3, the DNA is TGTGCCATCAGTGTTCGGCTCGCGGGGAGCACAGATACGCAGTATTTT. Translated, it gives CAISVRLAGSTDTQYF.

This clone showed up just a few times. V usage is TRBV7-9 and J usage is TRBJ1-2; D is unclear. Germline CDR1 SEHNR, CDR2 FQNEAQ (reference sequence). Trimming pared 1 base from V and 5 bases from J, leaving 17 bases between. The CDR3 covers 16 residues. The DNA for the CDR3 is TGTGCCAGCAGCTTAGATGGCCGGAGGACGTTTTATGGCTACACCTTC. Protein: CASSLDGRRTFYGYTF.

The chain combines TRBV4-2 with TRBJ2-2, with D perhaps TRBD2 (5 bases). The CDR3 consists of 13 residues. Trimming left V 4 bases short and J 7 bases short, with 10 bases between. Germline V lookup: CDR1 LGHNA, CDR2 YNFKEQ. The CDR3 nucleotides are TGTGCCAGCAGCCGAGGGTACGGCGGGGAGCTGTTTTTT. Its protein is CASSRGYGGELFF.

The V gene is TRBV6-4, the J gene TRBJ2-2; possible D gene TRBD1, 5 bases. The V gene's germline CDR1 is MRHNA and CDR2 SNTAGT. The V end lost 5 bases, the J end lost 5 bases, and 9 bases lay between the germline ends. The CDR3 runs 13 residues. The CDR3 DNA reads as TGTGCCAGCAGTAAGGGGTCGACCGGGGAGCTGTTTTTT. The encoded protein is CASSKGSTGELFF.

The CDR3 sequence: CASSRLGGNQPQHF. Here the CDR3 DNA reads TGTGCCAGCAGCCGCCTAGGTGGCAATCAGCCCCAGCATTTT. V and J are TRBV7-2 and TRBJ1-5; the D is unclear. CDR1 and CDR2 from the germline V gene are SGHTA and FQGNSA. Trimming took 5 bases from V and 2 from J, leaving 10 bases between them. CDR3 size: 14 residues.

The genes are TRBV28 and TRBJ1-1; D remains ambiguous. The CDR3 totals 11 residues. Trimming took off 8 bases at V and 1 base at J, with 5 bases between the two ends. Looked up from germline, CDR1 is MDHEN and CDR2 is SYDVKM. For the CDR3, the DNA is TGTGCCAGCGGCAAGAACACTGAAGCTTTCTTT. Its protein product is CASGKNTEAFF. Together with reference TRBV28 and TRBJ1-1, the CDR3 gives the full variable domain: DVKVTQSSRYLVKRTGEKVFLECVQDMDHENMFWYRQDPGLGLRLIYFSYDVKMKEKGDIPEGYSVSREKKERFSLILESASTNQTSMYLCASGKNTEAFFGQGTRLTVV.

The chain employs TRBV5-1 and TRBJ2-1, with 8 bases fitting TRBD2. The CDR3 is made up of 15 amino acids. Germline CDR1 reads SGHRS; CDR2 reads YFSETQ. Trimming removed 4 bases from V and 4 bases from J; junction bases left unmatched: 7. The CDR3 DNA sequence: TGCGCCAGCAGCGAACTAGCGGACCTGTACAATGAGCAGTTCTTC. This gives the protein CASSELADLYNEQFF.

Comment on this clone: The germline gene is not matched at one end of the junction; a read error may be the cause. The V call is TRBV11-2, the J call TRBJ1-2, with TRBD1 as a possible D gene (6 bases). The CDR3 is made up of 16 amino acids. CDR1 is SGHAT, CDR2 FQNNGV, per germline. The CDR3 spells CASSLDAGAFVYGYTF. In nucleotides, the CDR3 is TGTGCCAGCAGCCTAGACGCAGGGGCGTTTGTCTATGGCTACACCTTC.

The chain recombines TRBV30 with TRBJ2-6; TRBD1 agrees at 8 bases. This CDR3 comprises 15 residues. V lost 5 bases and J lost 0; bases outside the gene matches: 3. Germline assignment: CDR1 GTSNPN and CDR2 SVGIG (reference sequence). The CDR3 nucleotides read TGTGCCTGGCGGACAGGGAGCTCTGGGGCCAACGTCCTGACTTTC. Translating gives CAWRTGSSGANVLTF. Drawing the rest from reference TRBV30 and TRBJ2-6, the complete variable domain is SQTIHQWPATLVQPVGSPLSLECTVEGTSNPNLYWYRQAAGRGLQLLFYSVGIGQISSEVPQNLSASRPQDRQFILSSKKLLLSDSGFYLCAWRTGSSGANVLTFGAGSRLTVL.

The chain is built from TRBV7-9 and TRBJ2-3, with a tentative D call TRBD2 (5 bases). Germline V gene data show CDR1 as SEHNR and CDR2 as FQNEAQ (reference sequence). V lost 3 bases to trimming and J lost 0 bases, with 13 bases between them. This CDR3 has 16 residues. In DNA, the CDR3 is TGTGCCAGCAGCTTCGCTAGTTGGACTAGCACAGATACGCAGTATTTT. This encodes CASSFASWTSTDTQYF.

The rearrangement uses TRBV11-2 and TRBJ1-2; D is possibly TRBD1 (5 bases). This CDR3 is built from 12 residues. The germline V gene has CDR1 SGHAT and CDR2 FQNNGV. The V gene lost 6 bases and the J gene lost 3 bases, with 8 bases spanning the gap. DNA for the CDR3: TGTGCCAGCAGGGACACCGACTATGGCTACACCTTC. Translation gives CASRDTDYGYTF.

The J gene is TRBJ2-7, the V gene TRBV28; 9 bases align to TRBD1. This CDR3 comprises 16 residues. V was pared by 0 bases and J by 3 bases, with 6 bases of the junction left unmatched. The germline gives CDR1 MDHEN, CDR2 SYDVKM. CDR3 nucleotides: TGTGCCAGCAGTTTATGGGACAGGGGAAAACTCTACGAGCAGTACTTC. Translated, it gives CASSLWDRGKLYEQYF. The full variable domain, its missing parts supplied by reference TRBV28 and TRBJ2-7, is DVKVTQSSRYLVKRTGEKVFLECVQDMDHENMFWYRQDPGLGLRLIYFSYDVKMKEKGDIPEGYSVSREKKERFSLILESASTNQTSMYLCASSLWDRGKLYEQYFGPGTRLTVT.